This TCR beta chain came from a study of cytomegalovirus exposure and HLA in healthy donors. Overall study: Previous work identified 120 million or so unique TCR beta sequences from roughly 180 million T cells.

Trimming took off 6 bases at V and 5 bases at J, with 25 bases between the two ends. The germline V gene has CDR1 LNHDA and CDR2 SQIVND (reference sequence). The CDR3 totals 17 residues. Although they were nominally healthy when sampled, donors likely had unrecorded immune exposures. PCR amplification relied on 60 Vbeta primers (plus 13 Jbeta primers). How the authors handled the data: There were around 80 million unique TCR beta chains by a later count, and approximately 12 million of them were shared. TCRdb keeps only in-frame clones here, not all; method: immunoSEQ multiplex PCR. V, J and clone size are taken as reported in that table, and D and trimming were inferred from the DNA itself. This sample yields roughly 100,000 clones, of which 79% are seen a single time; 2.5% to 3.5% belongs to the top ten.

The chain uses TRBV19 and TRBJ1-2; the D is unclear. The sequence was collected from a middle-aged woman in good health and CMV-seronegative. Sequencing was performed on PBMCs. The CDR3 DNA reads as TGTGCCAGTAGCCTCAACCCTAAGACAACGAGGACTTATGGCTACACCTTC. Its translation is CASSLNPKTTRTYGYTF.